This TCR beta chain was retrieved from a study of blood T cell repertoires in COVID-19. Overall study context: Material from acute and convalescent COVID-19 was sourced from the United States, Italy and Spain. Sources were T cells, B-cell-depleted T cells, or PBMCs; the material itself was cDNA or gDNA.

Original processing methods: Nucleated cell counts were estimated from reference gene primer amplification. Data came from immunoSEQ multiplex PCR; TCRdb stores just in-frame clones and leaves some out. The V and J calls and clone size come from that table; D and trimming were worked out from the DNA. The sample has roughly 150,000 clones; around 90% are singletons. Germline CDR1 SGHRS, CDR2 YFSETQ. This CDR3 contains 14 residues. J gave up 4 bases and V 4 bases, and 4 bases lay outside the gene matches. Seattle patients were enrolled during active infection and followed longitudinally. Sequenced material: peripheral blood. The sequence derives from a woman of 80 years or more with COVID-19, enrolled during active disease. The chain has TRBV5-1 and TRBJ1-5, with 8 bases lining up with TRBD1. CDR3 region: CASSEGTGNQPQHF. CDR3 nucleotide sequence: TGCGCCAGCAGCGAGGGGACAGGAAATCAGCCCCAGCATTTT.